This record concerns one T cell receptor (beta chain) sequence. Its target is unknown. Trimming took off 2 bases at V and 6 bases at J, with 15 bases between the two ends. Germline V gene lookup returns CDR1 SGDLS and CDR2 YYNGEE. The CDR3 covers 15 residues. A multiplex PCR was run with 60 Vbeta primers and 13 Jbeta primers. Using immunoSEQ multiplex PCR, the repertoire was profiled, and TCRdb retains in-frame clones only, with some absent. The sample holds fewer than 80,000 clones, 67% seen once. The source of the sample is a study of cytomegalovirus exposure and HLA in healthy donors. Notes on the study in general: 16,951 TCR beta sequences were associated with HLA alleles at 0.05 false discovery rate in a later analysis. The study assumed roughly uniform donor sequencing depth for presence/absence analyses.

Sequencing was done on a sample of PBMCs. The J gene is TRBJ2-1, the V gene TRBV9; D is perhaps TRBD2 (6 bases). This clonotype was obtained from a woman in her 50s in good health and CMV-seropositive. The CDR3 sequence is CASSVLEGIGNEQFF. Written as DNA, the CDR3 is TGTGCCAGCAGCGTCCTGGAGGGAATAGGCAATGAGCAGTTCTTC.